This is a list of T cell receptor beta chains from one sample in a study of blood T cell repertoires in COVID-19. The assay was immunoSEQ multiplex PCR, and TCRdb's table has in-frame clones only and misses some. The data show about 130,000 clones, 87% seen once. The sample taken for sequencing was peripheral blood. The source is a man aged 50-60 years with active COVID-19. Both conserved end residues are part of each CDR3. D genes are given only for firm matches. Clone size is not always given. Where it is, it says once, few, many or a class for expanded clones.

CDR3 DNA	CDR3 protein	V gene	J gene	D gene	CDR3 length	clone size
TGTGCCAGCAGCTTAGCGGTACGATTGAACTACACCTTC	CASSLAVRLNYTF	TRBV11-2	TRBJ1-2	NA	13	NA
TGCGCCAGCAGCTTCCGGACAGGGGGCGCGAACACTGAAGCTTTCTTT	CASSFRTGGANTEAFF	TRBV5-1	TRBJ1-1	TRBD1	16	NA
TGTGCCAGCTGTCTCGGGGGTAACACTGAAGCTTTCTTT	CASCLGGNTEAFF	TRBV12-3/TRBV12-4	TRBJ1-1	NA	13	NA
TGTGCCAGCAGTGAGTTTCCGGACAGCGTGGTATACTTT	CASSEFPDSVVYF	TRBV25-1	TRBJ1-6	NA	13	NA
TGTGCCAGCAGCGTAGGTGGTACGAGCTCCTACGAGCAGTACTTC	CASSVGGTSSYEQYF	TRBV9	TRBJ2-7	NA	15	NA
TGTGCCAGCAGCGTAGGCGGGACAGGGGCCCACGAGCAGTACTTC	CASSVGGTGAHEQYF	TRBV9	TRBJ2-7	TRBD1	15	NA
TGTGCCAGCCAGTGGGGACTGGAGAGGGAGCAGTTCTTC	CASQWGLEREQFF	TRBV2	TRBJ2-1	NA	13	NA
TGTGCCAGCAGTTACTCCTCTATGGGGCCCTACGAGCAGTACTTC	CASSYSSMGPYEQYF	TRBV6-2/TRBV6-3	TRBJ2-7	NA	15	NA
TGTGCCAGCAGCCCCGGAAAACTCCCGGGATTGGAGCAGTTCTTC	CASSPGKLPGLEQFF	TRBV5-4	TRBJ2-1	NA	15	NA
TGTGCCAGCAGCCCCGGACTACCCGGATCGCCTCCTGAGCAGTTCTTC	CASSPGLPGSPPEQFF	TRBV11-3	TRBJ2-1	NA	16	NA
TGTGCCAGTAGTATCCAGGGGGCGGACACTGAAGCTTTCTTT	CASSIQGADTEAFF	TRBV19	TRBJ1-1	TRBD1	14	few
TGCGCCAGCACTCAAGCCGGACAGGCGGGATCACCCCTCCACTTT	CASTQAGQAGSPLHF	TRBV5-1	TRBJ1-6	TRBD1	15	few
TGTGCCAGCAGACAAGGGGGCAGGGGGTTCCAAGAGACCCAGTACTTC	CASRQGGRGFQETQYF	TRBV7-9	TRBJ2-5	TRBD1	16	NA
TGTGCCAGCAGCTTGCTCCGGGGAAACACCATATATTTT	CASSLLRGNTIYF	TRBV7-8	TRBJ1-3	NA	13	NA
TGTGCCAGCAGTGTAAAGGAGGGGGCGCAACAGTTCTTC	CASSVKEGAQQFF	TRBV6-4	TRBJ2-1	NA	13	NA
TGTGCCAGCAGAAGACAGGGGTTAGATACGCAGTATTTT	CASRRQGLDTQYF	TRBV6-5	TRBJ2-3	TRBD1	13	NA
TGCGCCAGCAGCTTGGACGACACTCAAGAGACCCAGTACTTC	CASSLDDTQETQYF	TRBV5-1	TRBJ2-5	NA	14	NA
TGCGCCAGCTTCCCCGGGGGGCCCCAAGAGACCCAGTACTTC	CASFPGGPQETQYF	TRBV5-1	TRBJ2-5	NA	14	NA
TGCAGCGTTGTCCGGGGGGGCACTGAAGCTTTCTTT	CSVVRGGTEAFF	TRBV29-1	TRBJ1-1	NA	12	NA
TGTGCCAGTAGCCGACGGGCAGGGGGCCTCACTGAAGCTTTCTTT	CASSRRAGGLTEAFF	TRBV19	TRBJ1-1	TRBD1	15	NA
TGTGCCAGCAGCTTGCAACTAGCGGGGCTAAACATTCAGTACTTC	CASSLQLAGLNIQYF	TRBV5-8	TRBJ2-4	TRBD2	15	few
TGTGCCAGCAGTCAACAGCGGGGCAACTCCTACGAGCAGTACTTC	CASSQQRGNSYEQYF	TRBV27	TRBJ2-7	TRBD2	15	NA
TGTGCCAGCAGTACAGGGAGAGCCACTGAAGCTTTCTTT	CASSTGRATEAFF	TRBV2	TRBJ1-1	NA	13	NA
TGTGCCAGCAGTTCTGGGGCGGGGGGCTCCTACAATGAGCAGTTCTTC	CASSSGAGGSYNEQFF	TRBV2	TRBJ2-1	TRBD2	16	NA
TGCGCCAGCAGTCCCGGGACAGGGGGCGATCAGCCCCAGCATTTT	CASSPGTGGDQPQHF	TRBV4-1	TRBJ1-5	TRBD1	15	NA
TGTGCCAGCAGCCCGCGAACTAGCGGGGGGGCTTCAGATACGCAGTATTTT	CASSPRTSGGASDTQYF	TRBV5-4	TRBJ2-3	TRBD2	17	NA
TGTGCCAGCAGCGCTATCCCCGGGTATGGCTACACCTTC	CASSAIPGYGYTF	TRBV12-3/TRBV12-4	TRBJ1-2	NA	13	NA
TGTGCCAGCGGACTCCCCGAGGGCACCGGGGAGCTGTTTTTT	CASGLPEGTGELFF	TRBV27	TRBJ2-2	NA	14	NA
TGTGCCAGCAGCCATGGACAAAGGATCCACCGCTTCTACGAGCAGTACTTC	CASSHGQRIHRFYEQYF	TRBV12-1	TRBJ2-7	NA	17	NA
TGTGCCAGCAGTTCGACAGGGAGGGGCTACACCTTC	CASSSTGRGYTF	TRBV12-3/TRBV12-4	TRBJ1-2	TRBD1	12	NA
TGTGCCAGTAGTACAGGGCGTAGGACTAATGAAAAACTGTTTTTT	CASSTGRRTNEKLFF	TRBV19	TRBJ1-4	NA	15	NA
TGTGCTAGTGGTTCGGACACCTATGGCTACACCTTC	CASGSDTYGYTF	TRBV12-5	TRBJ1-2	NA	12	NA
TGTGCTAGTGGTTTGGGGGACAGGGGGGCGCATTTT	CASGLGDRGAHF	TRBV12-5	TRBJ1-5	TRBD1	12	NA
TGTGCCAGTAGTGCAATACTATCAGCCACTGAAGCTTTCTTT	CASSAILSATEAFF	TRBV19	TRBJ1-1	NA	14	NA
TGTGCCAGCAGACTAGCGGGGGCCAACGAGCAGTACTTC	CASRLAGANEQYF	TRBV6-5	TRBJ2-7	TRBD2	13	NA
TGTGCCAGCCAAACCTCCACGGGACAGTCCGAGCAGTACTTC	CASQTSTGQSEQYF	TRBV19	TRBJ2-7	TRBD1	14	NA
TGTGCCAGCAGTTCACATCAGGGATCTGAAGCTTTCTTT	CASSSHQGSEAFF	TRBV6-5	TRBJ1-1	NA	13	NA